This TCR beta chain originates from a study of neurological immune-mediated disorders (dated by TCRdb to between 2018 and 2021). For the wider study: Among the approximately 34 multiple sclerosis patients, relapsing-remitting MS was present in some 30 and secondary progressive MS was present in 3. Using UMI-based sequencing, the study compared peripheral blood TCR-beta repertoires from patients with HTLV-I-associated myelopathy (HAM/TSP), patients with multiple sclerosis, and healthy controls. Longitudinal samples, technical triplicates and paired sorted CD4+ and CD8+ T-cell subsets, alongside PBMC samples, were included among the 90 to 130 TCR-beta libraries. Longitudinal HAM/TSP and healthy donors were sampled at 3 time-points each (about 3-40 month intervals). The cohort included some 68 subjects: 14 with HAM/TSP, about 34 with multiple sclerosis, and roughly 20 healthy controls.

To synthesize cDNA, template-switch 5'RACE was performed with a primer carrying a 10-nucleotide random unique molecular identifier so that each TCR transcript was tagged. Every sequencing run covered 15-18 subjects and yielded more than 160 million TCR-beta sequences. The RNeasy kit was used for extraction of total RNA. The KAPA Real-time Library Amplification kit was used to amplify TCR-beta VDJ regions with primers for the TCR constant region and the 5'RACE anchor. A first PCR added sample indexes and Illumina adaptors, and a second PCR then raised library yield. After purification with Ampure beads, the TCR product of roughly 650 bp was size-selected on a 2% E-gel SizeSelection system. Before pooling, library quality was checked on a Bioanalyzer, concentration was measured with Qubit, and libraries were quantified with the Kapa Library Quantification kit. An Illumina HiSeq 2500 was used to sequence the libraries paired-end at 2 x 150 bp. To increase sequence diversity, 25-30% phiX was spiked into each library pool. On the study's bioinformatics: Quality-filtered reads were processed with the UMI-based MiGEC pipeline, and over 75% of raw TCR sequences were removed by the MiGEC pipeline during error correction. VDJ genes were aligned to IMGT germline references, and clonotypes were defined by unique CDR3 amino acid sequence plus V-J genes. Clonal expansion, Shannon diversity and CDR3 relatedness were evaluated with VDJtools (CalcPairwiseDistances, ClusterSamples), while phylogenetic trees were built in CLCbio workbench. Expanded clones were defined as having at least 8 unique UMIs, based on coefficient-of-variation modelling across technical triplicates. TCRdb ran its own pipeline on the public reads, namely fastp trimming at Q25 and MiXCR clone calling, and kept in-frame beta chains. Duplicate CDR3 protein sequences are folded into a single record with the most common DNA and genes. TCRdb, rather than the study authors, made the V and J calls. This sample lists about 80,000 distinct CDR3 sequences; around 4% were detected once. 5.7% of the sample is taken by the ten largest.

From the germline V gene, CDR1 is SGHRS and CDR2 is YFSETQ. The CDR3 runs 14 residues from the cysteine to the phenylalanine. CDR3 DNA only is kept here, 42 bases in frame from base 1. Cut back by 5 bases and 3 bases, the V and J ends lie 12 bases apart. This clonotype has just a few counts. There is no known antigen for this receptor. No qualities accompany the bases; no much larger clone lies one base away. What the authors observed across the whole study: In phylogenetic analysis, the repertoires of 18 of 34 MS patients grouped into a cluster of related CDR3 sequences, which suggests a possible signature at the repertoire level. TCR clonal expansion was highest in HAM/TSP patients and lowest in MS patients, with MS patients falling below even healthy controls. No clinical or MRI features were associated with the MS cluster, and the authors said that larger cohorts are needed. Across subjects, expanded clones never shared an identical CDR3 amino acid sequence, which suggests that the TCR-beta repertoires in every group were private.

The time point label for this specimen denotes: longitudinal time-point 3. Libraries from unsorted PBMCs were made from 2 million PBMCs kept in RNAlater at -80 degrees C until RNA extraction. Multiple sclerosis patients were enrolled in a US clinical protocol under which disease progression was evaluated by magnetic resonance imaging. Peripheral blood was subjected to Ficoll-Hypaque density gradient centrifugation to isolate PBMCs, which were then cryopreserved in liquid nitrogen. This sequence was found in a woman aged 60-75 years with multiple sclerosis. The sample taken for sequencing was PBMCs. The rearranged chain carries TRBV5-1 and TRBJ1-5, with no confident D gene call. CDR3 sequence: CASRVGVDNQPQHF. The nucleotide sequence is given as TGCGCCAGCAGGGTCGGGGTAGACAATCAGCCCCAGCATTTT.